The 12 T cell receptor beta chains listed next were all sequenced from one sample in a study of Ad26.COV2.S vaccination and SARS-CoV-2 variants. Sequenced by immunoSEQ multiplex PCR; TCRdb stores in-frame clones only, minus some. The sample includes roughly 300,000 clones, around 88% of them seen just once. As to treatment: roughly 19 received Ad26.COV2.S at low or high dose, single or two shots; about 5 received placebo; per-sample allocation not given. All samples were drawn on day 63, counting from the first vaccine or placebo injection. Here the sequenced sample was peripheral blood, taken in a trial of Ad26.COV2.S vaccine versus placebo. Receptors originate from a person aged 18-60 years who received the Ad26.COV2.S COVID-19 vaccine or a placebo.

The chain links TRBV4-1 to TRBJ2-7, with 7 bases aligning to TRBD1. Germline V gives CDR1 MGHRA, CDR2 YSYEKL. V lost 0 bases, J lost 3 bases, and 5 bases stayed unmatched. The CDR3 length is 15 residues. CDR3 protein: CASSQEETGIYEQYF. In DNA, the CDR3 is TGCGCCAGCAGCCAAGAAGAGACAGGGATCTACGAGCAGTACTTC.

The CDR3 bases are TGTGCCAGCAGCTTAGCGAGAGTAGGAGCCAACGTCCTGACTTTC. Encoded protein: CASSLARVGANVLTF. The V and J genes are TRBV7-8 and TRBJ2-6; D gene unclear. CDR1 and CDR2 (germline): SGHVS, FQNEAQ. V lost 0 bases to trimming and J lost 7 bases, with 10 bases between them. The CDR3 contains 15 residues. Full variable domain (remainder filled in from reference TRBV7-8 and TRBJ2-6): GAGVSQSPRYKVAKRGQDVALRCDPISGHVSLFWYQQALGQGPEFLTYFQNEAQLDKSGLPSDRFFAERPEGSVSTLKIQRTQQEDSAVYLCASSLARVGANVLTFGAGSRLTVL.

The V and J genes are TRBV5-5 and TRBJ1-5; no clear D gene. Germline V gene sequence: CDR1 SGHKS, CDR2 YYEKEE (reference sequence). Trimming took 4 bases from V and 3 from J, leaving 11 bases between them. The CDR3 length is 14 residues. CDR3 in amino acids: CASSPDGVNQPQHF. The CDR3 bases are TGTGCCAGCAGCCCGGACGGTGTCAATCAGCCCCAGCATTTT.

This chain joins TRBV18 and TRBJ2-5, with 14 bases aligning to TRBD2. Germline V gene lookup returns CDR1 KGHSH and CDR2 LQKENI. V shed 3 bases, J shed 5 bases, and the junction held 8 bases outside the gene matches. CDR3 length: 17 amino acids. CDR3 in amino acids: CASSPPGTSGSGETQYF. CDR3 bases: TGTGCCAGCTCACCTCCCGGGACTAGCGGGAGTGGGGAGACCCAGTACTTC.

This chain links TRBV3-1 (or the pseudogene TRBV3-2) with TRBJ2-1, with 15 bases identical to TRBD2. CDR3 length equals 18 residues. CDR1 and CDR2 (germline): LGHDT, YNNKEL (reference sequence). The V segment lost 4 bases and the J segment 7 bases; nucleotides outside the gene matches: 11. CDR3 loop: CASSLRGLAGGKQNEQFF. In DNA, the CDR3 is TGTGCCAGCAGCCTACGTGGACTAGCGGGAGGGAAGCAGAATGAGCAGTTCTTC.

The genes are TRBV3-1 (or the pseudogene TRBV3-2) and TRBJ2-2; D is possibly TRBD2 (5 bases). The CDR3 sequence is 15 residues long. Trimming removed 8 bases at V and 5 bases at J, with 18 bases between. Germline assignment: CDR1 LGHDT and CDR2 YNNKEL (reference sequence). This CDR3 is CASGLSSEITGELFF. CDR3 DNA sequence: TGTGCCAGCGGACTCAGTAGCGAAATAACCGGGGAGCTGTTTTTT.

Details on this clone: Other DNA variants within this sample encode the same CDR3. The chain employs TRBV15 and TRBJ1-4; D not certain. The V end lost 1 base, the J end lost 6 bases, and 6 bases lay between the germline ends. This CDR3 comprises 13 residues. The germline V gene has CDR1 LNHNV and CDR2 YYDKDF (reference sequence). The CDR3 region is CATSRVADEKLFF. The CDR3 nucleotides are TGTGCCACCAGCAGAGTGGCGGATGAAAAACTGTTTTTT.

The chain joins TRBV27 to TRBJ1-1; 8 bases fit TRBD1. In germline, CDR1 is MNHEY, CDR2 SMNVEV (reference sequence). V lost 1 base, J lost 2 bases, and 3 bases stayed unmatched. The CDR3 loop spans 15 amino acids. The CDR3 here is CASSLFSGGNTEAFF. The CDR3 DNA is TGTGCCAGCAGTTTATTTTCAGGGGGCAACACTGAAGCTTTCTTT.

This clone was seen at least ten times. The rearrangement links TRBV6-2 or TRBV6-3 to TRBJ2-1, with D possibly being TRBD1 (7 bases). Germline CDR1 reads MNHEY; CDR2 reads SVGEGT. V was cut by 6 bases and J by 4 bases, with 10 bases left in between. The CDR3 extends over 13 amino acids. The CDR3 here is CASSRGEYNEQFF. For the CDR3, the DNA is TGTGCCAGCAGCAGGGGGGAGTACAATGAGCAGTTCTTC.

The V gene is TRBV9, the J gene TRBJ1-2; 7 bases map to TRBD1. V trimming: 4 bases; J trimming: 7 bases; junction bases outside the gene matches: 10. The CDR3 extends over 14 amino acids. CDR1 and CDR2 from the germline V gene are SGDLS and YYNGEE. CDR3 DNA sequence: TGTGCCAGCAGCCCCGACGGGACAGTGTTTGGCTACACCTTC. Translated: CASSPDGTVFGYTF.

The chain is built from TRBV25-1 and TRBJ1-3, with D unclear. The CDR3 is made up of 18 amino acids. Germline CDR1 and CDR2: MGHDK and SYGVNS. Between the trimmed V and J ends, which lost 1 base and 0 bases, there was a span of 16 bases. The CDR3 sequence is CASSELGGRKSSGNTIYF. CDR3 nucleotides: TGTGCCAGCAGTGAATTAGGAGGGCGGAAAAGCTCTGGAAACACCATATATTTT.

The V gene is TRBV29-1, the J gene TRBJ1-1; the match to TRBD1 covers 9 bases. This CDR3 is 15 amino acids long. The V gene end was trimmed by 2 bases and the J gene end by 5 bases; junction bases not matched to a gene: 9. The germline CDR1 and CDR2 sequences are SQVTM and ANQGSEA. The DNA of the CDR3 is TGCAGCGTTGAACCCCACGGGACAGGGAGGACTGAAGCTTTCTTT. Translated: CSVEPHGTGRTEAFF.